The rows below give T cell receptor beta chains drawn from one sample of a study of radiation and T cells in renal cell carcinoma. Generated by immunoSEQ multiplex PCR, the TCRdb table keeps only in-frame clones and is missing some. The table has around 100,000 clones, approximately 80% seen once. This material consisted of blood, taken from a patient whose treatment included radiotherapy and nephrectomy. These receptor sequences come from a man aged 60-69 years with renal cell carcinoma. CDR3s include the opening cysteine and the closing phenylalanine or tryptophan. A D gene is named only where the DNA matches it firmly. Not every row has a clone size; where given, it reads once, few, many or a size class.

d_call: .; clone_size: .; v_call: TRBV2; j_call: TRBJ2-3; cdr3_aa: CASRENTDTQYF; cdr3_nt: TGTGCCAGCAGGGAAAACACAGATACGCAGTATTTT
d_call: TRBD2; clone_size: .; v_call: TRBV10-3; j_call: TRBJ2-3; cdr3_aa: CAISESAGAGDTQYF; cdr3_nt: TGTGCCATCAGTGAGTCTGCGGGAGCTGGAGATACGCAGTATTTT
d_call: TRBD1; clone_size: .; v_call: TRBV6-1; j_call: TRBJ1-1; cdr3_aa: CASEPDRGRGTEAFF; cdr3_nt: TGTGCCAGCGAACCTGACAGGGGGCGAGGAACTGAAGCTTTCTTT
d_call: .; clone_size: .; v_call: TRBV25-1; j_call: TRBJ1-2; cdr3_aa: CASSDGGFYGYTF; cdr3_nt: TGTGCCAGCAGTGATGGAGGGTTCTATGGCTACACCTTC
d_call: .; clone_size: .; v_call: TRBV7-9; j_call: TRBJ2-1; cdr3_aa: CASSSTTERNLLYNEQFF; cdr3_nt: TGTGCCAGCAGTTCAACTACAGAGCGGAACCTCCTCTACAATGAGCAGTTCTTC
d_call: TRBD2; clone_size: .; v_call: TRBV15; j_call: TRBJ2-5; cdr3_aa: CATRQRAGAGETQYF; cdr3_nt: TGTGCCACCAGACAAAGAGCGGGAGCTGGGGAGACCCAGTACTTC
d_call: TRBD2; clone_size: .; v_call: TRBV14; j_call: TRBJ2-5; cdr3_aa: CASSQTTSGSGETQYF; cdr3_nt: TGTGCCAGCAGCCAGACGACTAGCGGGAGTGGTGAGACCCAGTACTTC
d_call: .; clone_size: .; v_call: TRBV7-2; j_call: TRBJ2-6; cdr3_aa: CASSLVRASGANVLTF; cdr3_nt: TGTGCCAGCAGCTTAGTCCGGGCCTCTGGGGCCAACGTCCTGACTTTC
d_call: .; clone_size: .; v_call: TRBV5-6; j_call: TRBJ2-7; cdr3_aa: CASSSRGGFSYEQYF; cdr3_nt: TGTGCCAGCAGCTCCAGAGGCGGGTTCTCCTACGAGCAGTACTTC
d_call: .; clone_size: once; v_call: TRBV5-1; j_call: TRBJ2-6; cdr3_aa: CASSEGSGANVLTF; cdr3_nt: TGCGCCAGCAGCGAGGGGTCTGGGGCCAACGTCCTGACTTTC
d_call: .; clone_size: .; v_call: TRBV5-6; j_call: TRBJ2-5; cdr3_aa: CASSLAGGVGETQYF; cdr3_nt: TGTGCCAGCAGCTTGGCCGGAGGGGTGGGAGAGACCCAGTACTTC
d_call: .; clone_size: .; v_call: TRBV27; j_call: TRBJ2-5; cdr3_aa: CASSPIPDRTETQYF; cdr3_nt: TGTGCCAGCAGTCCTATACCCGACAGGACGGAGACCCAGTACTTC
d_call: .; clone_size: few; v_call: TRBV6-5; j_call: TRBJ2-2; cdr3_aa: CASSYSTHTGELFF; cdr3_nt: TGTGCCAGCAGTTACTCGACGCACACCGGGGAGCTGTTTTTT
d_call: TRBD2; clone_size: .; v_call: TRBV7-3; j_call: TRBJ2-5; cdr3_aa: CASSLSFSGRQETQYF; cdr3_nt: TGTGCCAGCAGCTTAAGCTTTAGCGGGAGGCAGGAGACCCAGTACTTC
d_call: .; clone_size: .; v_call: TRBV7-9; j_call: TRBJ2-3; cdr3_aa: CASSLGLGGTDTQYF; cdr3_nt: TGTGCCAGCAGCTTAGGACTAGGGGGCACAGATACGCAGTATTTT
d_call: .; clone_size: few; v_call: TRBV7-9; j_call: TRBJ1-1; cdr3_aa: CASSLGGLRPAFF; cdr3_nt: TGTGCCAGCAGCTTAGGGGGCTTGAGACCGGCTTTCTTT
d_call: .; clone_size: .; v_call: TRBV19; j_call: TRBJ2-3; cdr3_aa: CASRVVAQQGRDTQYF; cdr3_nt: TGTGCCAGTAGGGTCGTCGCGCAACAGGGAAGAGATACGCAGTATTTT
d_call: .; clone_size: .; v_call: TRBV20-1; j_call: TRBJ2-7; cdr3_aa: CSAPELYEQYF; cdr3_nt: TGCAGTGCTCCTGAGCTCTACGAGCAGTACTTC
d_call: TRBD1; clone_size: .; v_call: TRBV30; j_call: TRBJ1-4; cdr3_aa: CAWSRQGSEKLFF; cdr3_nt: TGTGCCTGGTCCCGACAGGGAAGTGAAAAACTGTTTTTT
d_call: TRBD2; clone_size: .; v_call: TRBV11-2; j_call: TRBJ2-1; cdr3_aa: CASSLSGRANEQFF; cdr3_nt: TGTGCCAGCAGCCTTAGCGGGAGGGCCAATGAGCAGTTCTTC
d_call: .; clone_size: .; v_call: TRBV7-2; j_call: TRBJ1-3; cdr3_aa: CASSLAVDGGNTIYF; cdr3_nt: TGTGCCAGCAGCTTAGCGGTCGACGGGGGAAACACCATATATTTT
d_call: TRBD1; clone_size: .; v_call: TRBV5-4; j_call: TRBJ2-5; cdr3_aa: CASSLAGQGETQYF; cdr3_nt: TGTGCCAGCAGCTTGGCAGGACAGGGTGAGACCCAGTACTTC
d_call: .; clone_size: once; v_call: TRBV21-1; j_call: TRBJ2-7; cdr3_aa: CASSKRQEIYEQYF; cdr3_nt: TGTGCCAGCAGCAAGAGACAGGAGATATACGAGCAGTACTTC
d_call: .; clone_size: .; v_call: TRBV7-9; j_call: TRBJ1-1; cdr3_aa: CASSSTLRGLAFF; cdr3_nt: TGTGCCAGCAGCTCTACCCTGAGGGGGTTGGCTTTCTTT
d_call: .; clone_size: .; v_call: TRBV5-1; j_call: TRBJ2-2; cdr3_aa: CASSLLWFIGGAAATGELFF; cdr3_nt: TGCGCCAGCAGCTTGTTATGGTTTATCGGCGGCGCAGCCGCTACCGGGGAGCTGTTTTTT
d_call: TRBD1; clone_size: .; v_call: TRBV7-2; j_call: TRBJ2-5; cdr3_aa: CASSFTGARGETQYF; cdr3_nt: TGTGCCAGCAGCTTTACAGGGGCGAGGGGGGAGACCCAGTACTTC
d_call: .; clone_size: .; v_call: TRBV6-5; j_call: TRBJ1-2; cdr3_aa: CASSYSRLGGDGGYTF; cdr3_nt: TGTGCCAGCAGTTACTCCCGGCTCGGAGGGGATGGTGGCTACACCTTC
d_call: .; clone_size: .; v_call: TRBV5-4; j_call: TRBJ2-3; cdr3_aa: CASHAKRELEDTQYF; cdr3_nt: TGTGCCAGCCACGCAAAGAGGGAGCTGGAAGATACGCAGTATTTT
d_call: .; clone_size: once; v_call: TRBV7-6; j_call: TRBJ2-5; cdr3_aa: CASSLVLLAQETQYF; cdr3_nt: TGTGCCAGCAGCTTAGTTTTGCTAGCACAAGAGACCCAGTACTTC
d_call: .; clone_size: .; v_call: TRBV27; j_call: TRBJ1-2; cdr3_aa: CASSQGTNYGYTF; cdr3_nt: TGTGCCAGCAGTCAGGGGACTAACTATGGCTACACCTTC
d_call: .; clone_size: .; v_call: TRBV6-1; j_call: TRBJ1-5; cdr3_aa: CASSEGALLSNQPQHF; cdr3_nt: TGTGCCAGCAGTGAAGGGGCCCTCCTTAGCAATCAGCCCCAGCATTTT
d_call: TRBD1; clone_size: .; v_call: TRBV10-1; j_call: TRBJ2-3; cdr3_aa: CASSRRSGGSTDTQYF; cdr3_nt: TGCGCCAGCAGCCGTAGGTCAGGGGGCTCGACGGATACGCAGTATTTT
d_call: TRBD2; clone_size: .; v_call: TRBV27; j_call: TRBJ2-2; cdr3_aa: CASRRAGGNTGELFF; cdr3_nt: TGTGCCAGCAGGAGAGCGGGGGGAAACACCGGGGAGCTGTTTTTT
d_call: .; clone_size: few; v_call: TRBV6-6; j_call: TRBJ1-5; cdr3_aa: CASGTWGSGPQHF; cdr3_nt: TGTGCCAGCGGCACTTGGGGGAGTGGGCCCCAGCATTTT
d_call: .; clone_size: .; v_call: TRBV27; j_call: TRBJ2-3; cdr3_aa: CASSLSRWGTDTQYF; cdr3_nt: TGTGCCAGCAGTTTGAGCCGGTGGGGCACAGATACGCAGTATTTT
d_call: TRBD2; clone_size: once; v_call: TRBV6-5; j_call: TRBJ2-3; cdr3_aa: CASRDTSGPTDTQYF; cdr3_nt: TGTGCCAGCAGGGACACTAGCGGTCCCACAGATACGCAGTATTTT
d_call: TRBD2; clone_size: .; v_call: TRBV7-8; j_call: TRBJ2-7; cdr3_aa: CASSRGLAGAHGSYEQYF; cdr3_nt: TGTGCCAGCAGCCGGGGACTAGCGGGAGCCCATGGGTCCTACGAGCAGTACTTC
d_call: .; clone_size: .; v_call: TRBV19; j_call: TRBJ2-2; cdr3_aa: CASLPDLGVAAPNTGELFF; cdr3_nt: TGTGCCAGTCTCCCTGATCTAGGAGTTGCCGCTCCGAACACCGGGGAGCTGTTTTTT
d_call: TRBD1; clone_size: .; v_call: TRBV10-2; j_call: TRBJ2-3; cdr3_aa: CASNYRGFTDTQYF; cdr3_nt: TGCGCCAGCAATTACAGGGGGTTTACAGATACGCAGTATTTT
d_call: .; clone_size: .; v_call: TRBV10-1; j_call: TRBJ2-1; cdr3_aa: CASSRAAGPNNEQFF; cdr3_nt: TGCGCCAGCTCCAGGGCAGCCGGCCCCAACAACGAGCAGTTCTTC
d_call: .; clone_size: .; v_call: TRBV7-2; j_call: TRBJ2-1; cdr3_aa: CASLLGVQSSYNEQFF; cdr3_nt: TGTGCCAGCTTACTAGGCGTACAAAGCTCCTACAATGAGCAGTTCTTC
d_call: .; clone_size: .; v_call: TRBV6-6; j_call: TRBJ1-2; cdr3_aa: CASSSVVDGYTF; cdr3_nt: TGTGCCAGCAGCAGCGTAGTCGATGGCTACACCTTC
d_call: TRBD1; clone_size: .; v_call: TRBV6-1; j_call: TRBJ1-5; cdr3_aa: CASSPLDRDNQPQHF; cdr3_nt: TGTGCCAGCAGTCCACTAGACAGGGACAATCAGCCCCAGCATTTT
d_call: .; clone_size: few; v_call: TRBV19; j_call: TRBJ1-5; cdr3_aa: CASSSTGRSQPQHF; cdr3_nt: TGTGCCAGTAGTAGTACAGGGAGGAGTCAGCCCCAGCATTTT
d_call: TRBD2; clone_size: .; v_call: TRBV27; j_call: TRBJ2-3; cdr3_aa: CASSRLIGLADTDTQYF; cdr3_nt: TGTGCCAGCAGCCGACTGATAGGACTAGCGGACACAGATACGCAGTATTTT
d_call: TRBD1; clone_size: .; v_call: TRBV6-5; j_call: TRBJ1-1; cdr3_aa: CASSPPGGLTEAFF; cdr3_nt: TGTGCCAGCAGCCCTCCAGGGGGCTTGACTGAAGCTTTCTTT
d_call: .; clone_size: .; v_call: TRBV6-5; j_call: TRBJ2-7; cdr3_aa: CASSPLVVGDYEQYF; cdr3_nt: TGTGCCAGCAGTCCACTGGTGGTTGGGGACTACGAGCAGTACTTC
d_call: TRBD2; clone_size: .; v_call: TRBV5-4; j_call: TRBJ2-7; cdr3_aa: CASSFWGGYEQYF; cdr3_nt: TGTGCCAGCAGCTTCTGGGGGGGCTACGAGCAGTACTTC
d_call: .; clone_size: .; v_call: TRBV28; j_call: TRBJ1-4; cdr3_aa: CASSSGLTNEKLFF; cdr3_nt: TGTGCCAGCAGTTCAGGGTTGACTAATGAAAAACTGTTTTTT
d_call: TRBD2; clone_size: medium-sized; v_call: TRBV30; j_call: TRBJ2-7; cdr3_aa: CAWRTSGLSYEQYF; cdr3_nt: TGTGCCTGGAGGACTAGCGGTCTCTCCTACGAGCAGTACTTC
d_call: .; clone_size: .; v_call: TRBV19; j_call: TRBJ2-1; cdr3_aa: CASSIRSGYNEQFF; cdr3_nt: TGTGCCAGTAGTATTCGGTCCGGCTACAATGAGCAGTTCTTC
d_call: .; clone_size: few; v_call: TRBV28; j_call: TRBJ2-1; cdr3_aa: CASSTPGPLGVGEQFF; cdr3_nt: TGTGCCAGCAGTACACCGGGACCGCTCGGCGTCGGTGAGCAGTTCTTC
d_call: TRBD2; clone_size: .; v_call: TRBV19; j_call: TRBJ2-5; cdr3_aa: CASSTGLAGGQETQYF; cdr3_nt: TGTGCCAGTAGTACGGGACTAGCGGGAGGCCAGGAGACCCAGTACTTC
d_call: .; clone_size: .; v_call: TRBV27; j_call: TRBJ1-2; cdr3_aa: CASRTDFPPYGYTF; cdr3_nt: TGTGCCAGCAGGACAGACTTTCCACCCTATGGCTACACCTTC
d_call: TRBD2; clone_size: .; v_call: TRBV29-1; j_call: TRBJ2-2; cdr3_aa: CSVSGTNTGELFF; cdr3_nt: TGCAGCGTTAGCGGGACGAACACCGGGGAGCTGTTTTTT